These T cell receptor beta chains were read from a single sample in a study of T cell repertoires in cytomegalovirus infection. MiXCR, run by TCRdb on the reads, gives a single entry per CDR3 protein. The sample records roughly 570,000 distinct CDR3 sequences, just under 40% being singletons. These receptors are not linked to any known antigen. The specimen was cultured PBMCs, collected from culture after CMV antigen stimulation. All receptors come from a human donor in good health (CMV status not recorded). Some clones in this sample may be carry-over from other donors' samples. The conserved cysteine and the conserved F or W are not part of the CDR3 here.

>TRBV6-1|TRBJ1-6
ASSEGAVDPLH
>TRBV27|TRBJ1-2
ASSPIEANYGYT
>TRBV4-1|TRBJ2-1
ASSDYRGVGNEQF
>TRBV10-3|TRBJ1-3
AIRKGPTGDNTIY
>TRBV25-1|TRBJ2-3
ASRPNPGTRKASTDTQY
>TRBV11-2|TRBJ2-1
ASSSSRSRKKQF
>TRBV4-1|TRBJ2-7
ASSSRAGGNEQY
>TRBV7-2|TRBJ2-7
ASSRGGTRKNEQY
>TRBV7-2|TRBJ1-2
ASSLGGQNYGYT
>TRBV7-8|TRBJ2-1
ASSLNTQGLYNEQF
>TRBV10-3|TRBJ2-5
AISELEETQY
>TRBV3-1|TRBJ2-5
ASSRGHDPQETQY
>TRBV27|TRBJ2-7
ASSSPLNRGGYEQY
>TRBV7-2|TRBJ2-1
ASSPPGTSLGWKQF
>TRBV19|TRBJ1-2
ASSMPSTAANYGYT
>TRBV7-6|TRBJ2-1
ASSSLVVNDEQF
>TRBV7-2|TRBJ2-1
ASSARQGAEQF
>TRBV27|TRBJ2-3
ASSLSGATAGLAGGPRKY
>TRBV28|TRBJ2-7
ASSAARVPYEQY
>TRBV6-6|TRBJ2-3
ASSLGGSGVTQY
>TRBV2|TRBJ1-4
ASSESGQGLNEKLF
>TRBV27|TRBJ2-7
ASSLSHVGYEQY
>TRBV4-2|TRBJ1-5
ASSRRGDRGDWPQH
>TRBV25-1|TRBJ1-6
ASSAAYSYNSPLH
>TRBV6-6|TRBJ1-5
ASTGTVGQPQH
>TRBV15|TRBJ2-2
ATAGTPPGTGELF
>TRBV7-2|TRBJ2-3
ASSFLAGAEDTQY
>TRBV20-1|TRBJ2-1
SANRGPNEQF
>TRBV7-9|TRBJ1-5
ASSWGGVGQPQH
>TRBV7-6|TRBJ1-1
ASSLRSGQYMNTEAF
>TRBV5-1|TRBJ2-1
ASSLAVRSYNEQF
>TRBV6-4|TRBJ2-5
ASSDRTSGRVETQY
>TRBV7-9|TRBJ2-1
ASSLALGQGLINEQF
>TRBV7-2|TRBJ2-7
ASSLGWQGMYEQY
>TRBV20-1|TRBJ2-5
SALSGVETQY
>TRBV6-1|TRBJ1-2
ASSFNRRIGYT
>TRBV20-1|TRBJ2-7
SARAGGGGAYEQY
>TRBV7-2|TRBJ2-3
ASSFWTSGTTDTQY
>TRBV6-6|TRBJ1-4
ASSYPGQGSEKLF
>TRBV4-2|TRBJ1-6
ASSQDRERGPLH
>TRBV7-2|TRBJ2-5
ASSYITPLGYQETQY
>TRBV15|TRBJ2-7
ATSRDRSYGSYEQY
>TRBV7-6|TRBJ2-7
ASSPGQGGTYEQY
>TRBV7-8|TRBJ2-5
ASSQGSFSETQY
>TRBV7-9|TRBJ1-2
ASSLIRGRGYT
>TRBV10-3|TRBJ2-5
AISDGLALGETQY
>TRBV7-8|TRBJ1-6
ASSLRGDRESPLH
>TRBV7-2|TRBJ2-2
ASSLFRTGDTGELF
>TRBV4-1|TRBJ2-1
ASSQVGNYNEQF
>TRBV11-2|TRBJ2-1
ASSLPGSEQF
>TRBV7-2|TRBJ2-7
ASSLGTSGRSSYEQY
>TRBV7-2|TRBJ2-1
ASSHGGALNEQF
>TRBV7-6|TRBJ2-1
ASSVGTYNEQF
>TRBV5-1|TRBJ2-1
ASSSGTSGRTISNEQF
>TRBV5-1|TRBJ2-7
ASSLTWDRERDEQY
>TRBV28|TRBJ2-2
ASIDVGAGELF
>TRBV6-6|TRBJ1-1
ASSYSGFMATEAF